These T cell receptor beta chains were read from a single sample in a study of memory CD4+ T cells and cytomegalovirus serostatus. Sequencing used immunoSEQ multiplex PCR; TCRdb keeps in-frame clones, though not all of them. Of approximately 44,000 clones in the sample, over 60% were seen once. Material: memory CD4+ T cells from blood. The receptors here all came from an adult in good health and CMV-seronegative. Both conserved end residues are part of each CDR3. The order of the fields is D gene, V gene, J gene, CDR3 protein, CDR3 DNA. A D gene is named only where the DNA matches it firmly.

NA	TRBV27	TRBJ2-7	CASSLGPGGYEQYF	TGTGCCAGCAGTTTAGGGCCAGGGGGGTACGAGCAGTACTTC
TRBD1	TRBV28	TRBJ1-3	CASSLGVDRGEGNTIYF	TGTGCCAGCAGTTTAGGGGTCGACAGGGGGGAAGGAAACACCATATATTTT
NA	TRBV5-1	TRBJ1-4	CASSLNRANEKLFF	TGCGCCAGCAGCTTAAATCGGGCTAATGAAAAACTGTTTTTT
NA	TRBV29-1	TRBJ2-1	CSVQAWGNEQFF	TGCAGCGTTCAGGCGTGGGGGAATGAGCAGTTCTTC
NA	TRBV2	TRBJ1-3	CASSRRQYSGNTIYF	TGTGCCAGCAGTAGAAGGCAATACTCTGGAAACACCATATATTTT
NA	TRBV7-9	TRBJ1-2	CASSLGGNYGYTF	TGTGCCAGCAGCTTAGGCGGTAACTATGGCTACACCTTC
NA	TRBV5-1	TRBJ2-2	CASSLDRAGELFF	TGCGCCAGCAGCCTCGACAGAGCCGGGGAGCTGTTTTTT
TRBD1	TRBV18	TRBJ1-5	CASSPGQGFEPQHF	TGTGCCAGCTCACCAGGACAGGGGTTCGAGCCCCAGCATTTT
NA	TRBV7-2	TRBJ2-2	CASSLGENTGELFF	TGTGCCAGCAGCTTAGGAGAGAACACCGGGGAGCTGTTTTTT
TRBD1	TRBV30	TRBJ1-3	CAWSPDRDSGNTIYF	TGTGCCTGGAGTCCGGACAGGGACTCTGGAAACACCATATATTTT
TRBD1	TRBV11-3	TRBJ2-2	CASSFDRDTGELFF	TGTGCCAGCAGCTTTGACAGGGACACCGGGGAGCTGTTTTTT
NA	TRBV2	TRBJ2-3	CASSEAPSAASTDTQYF	TGTGCCAGCAGTGAAGCGCCAAGCGCAGCTAGCACAGATACGCAGTATTTT
NA	TRBV9	TRBJ1-2	CASSVRDTYPGGYTF	TGTGCCAGCAGCGTACGGGACACTTATCCGGGTGGCTACACCTTC
TRBD1	TRBV10-3	TRBJ1-2	CAISEFGTEYGYTF	TGTGCCATCAGTGAGTTTGGGACAGAATATGGCTACACCTTC
TRBD2	TRBV7-9	TRBJ2-3	CASSSSRRGLAFRTDTQYF	TGTGCCAGCAGCTCCTCCCGTAGGGGACTAGCTTTTCGCACAGATACGCAGTATTTT
NA	TRBV18	TRBJ2-5	CASSPAGKLGQETQYF	TGTGCCAGCTCACCAGCGGGGAAGCTAGGCCAAGAGACCCAGTACTTC
NA	TRBV5-4	TRBJ2-5	CASSSGQDQETQYF	TGTGCCAGCAGCTCCGGACAAGACCAAGAGACCCAGTACTTC